A single sample gave rise to the 5 T cell receptor beta chains below, sequenced in a study of blood T cell repertoires in COVID-19. Sequencing used immunoSEQ multiplex PCR; TCRdb keeps in-frame clones, though not all of them. This table has about 360,000 clones, 70% to 90% appearing once. Sequencing input: peripheral blood. Every receptor here comes from a woman aged 60-70 years with COVID-19, enrolled during active disease.

The V gene is TRBV6-6, the J gene TRBJ1-1; a weak D match, TRBD1 (6 bases). Germline values: CDR1 MNHNY, CDR2 SVGAGI (reference sequence). With 2 bases removed from V and 0 bases from J, the gap between germline ends came to 10 bases. The CDR3 contains 15 residues. CDR3 protein: CASSYRGGVNTEAFF. For the CDR3, the DNA is TGTGCCAGCAGTTACCGAGGGGGGGTGAACACTGAAGCTTTCTTT.

This chain uses TRBV5-1 with TRBJ2-3, with D perhaps matching TRBD2 (7 bases). CDR1 is SGHRS and CDR2 is YFSETQ in the germline V gene. The CDR3 runs 16 residues. The V end was cut by 0 bases, the J end by 0 bases, with 11 bases between. For the CDR3, the DNA is TGCGCCAGCAGCTTGGGCGGGGGCCCCAGCACAGATACGCAGTATTTT. This translates into CASSLGGGPSTDTQYF.

V gene TRBV27 combines with J gene TRBJ2-7; possible D gene TRBD1, 5 bases. Trimming took 2 bases from V and 2 from J, leaving 13 bases between them. CDR1 and CDR2 (germline): MNHEY, SMNVEV (reference sequence). CDR3 length: 15 amino acids. The DNA of the CDR3 is TGTGCCAGCAGTTTAGGGGCGTCGATCCCCTACGAGCAGTACTTC. Translated: CASSLGASIPYEQYF.

The V and J genes are TRBV2 and TRBJ2-7; tentative D call: TRBD1 (5 bases). This CDR3 region has 11 residues. CDR1 is SNHLY and CDR2 is FYNNEI in the germline V gene. The germline V and J ends were trimmed by 4 bases and 6 bases, with 7 bases remaining between them. The chain's CDR3 is CASSVGVEQYF. CDR3 DNA: TGTGCCAGCAGTGTAGGGGTCGAGCAGTACTTC.

This clone was seen a single time. The V call is TRBV18, the J call TRBJ1-1; D not certain. CDR3 length equals 13 residues. Germline V gene data show CDR1 as KGHSH and CDR2 as LQKENI. V gave up 2 bases and J gave up 0 bases, with 4 bases separating them. The CDR3 bases are TGTGCCAGCTCACCAGTCGTGAACACTGAAGCTTTCTTT. The encoded protein is CASSPVVNTEAFF.